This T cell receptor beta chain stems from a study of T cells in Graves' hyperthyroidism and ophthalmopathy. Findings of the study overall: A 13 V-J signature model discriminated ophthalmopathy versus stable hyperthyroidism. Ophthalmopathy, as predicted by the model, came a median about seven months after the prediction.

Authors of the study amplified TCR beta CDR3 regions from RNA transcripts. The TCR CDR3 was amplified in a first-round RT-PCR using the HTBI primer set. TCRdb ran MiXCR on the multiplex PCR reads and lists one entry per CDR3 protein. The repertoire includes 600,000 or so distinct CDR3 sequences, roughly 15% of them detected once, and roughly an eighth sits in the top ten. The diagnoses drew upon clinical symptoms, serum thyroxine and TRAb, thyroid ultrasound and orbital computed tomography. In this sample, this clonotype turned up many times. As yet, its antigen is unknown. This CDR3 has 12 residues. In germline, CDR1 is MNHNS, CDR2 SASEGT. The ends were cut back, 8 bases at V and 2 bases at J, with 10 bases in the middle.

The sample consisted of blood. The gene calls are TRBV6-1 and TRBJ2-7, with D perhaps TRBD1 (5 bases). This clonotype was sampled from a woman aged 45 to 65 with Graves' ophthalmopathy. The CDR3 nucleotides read TGTGCCAGCGGACCGACAGCCTACGAGCAGTACTTC. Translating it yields CASGPTAYEQYF.